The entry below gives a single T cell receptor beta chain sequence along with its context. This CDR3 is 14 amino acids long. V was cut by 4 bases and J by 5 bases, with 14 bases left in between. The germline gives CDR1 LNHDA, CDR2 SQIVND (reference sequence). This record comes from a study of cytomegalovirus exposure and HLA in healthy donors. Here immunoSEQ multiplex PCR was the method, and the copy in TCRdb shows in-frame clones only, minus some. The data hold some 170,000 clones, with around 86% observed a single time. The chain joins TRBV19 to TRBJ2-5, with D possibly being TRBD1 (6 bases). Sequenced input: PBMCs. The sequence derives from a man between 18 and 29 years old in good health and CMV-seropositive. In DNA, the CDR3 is TGTGCCAGTAGTAGCCTTCAGGGGTGGGAGACCCAGTACTTC. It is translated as CASSSLQGWETQYF.